This T cell receptor beta chain was sequenced in a study of shared clonotypes between healthy human individuals (dated by TCRdb to 2018 to 2020). Study-wide context: The cohort comprised a couple of women and a few men aged 18 to 49 years. Per donor, three plates each were used for CD4 naive and CD4 memory, two for CD8 naive, and one for CD8 memory. Between about 0.8 and 9 billion PBMCs per donor were obtained by leukapheresis. To estimate repertoire size and how much clonotype sharing occurs between individuals, the study deeply sequenced the blood TCR repertoires of about five healthy adults. To increase sequencing depth and limit assay-specific biases, different laboratories used diverse techniques to prepare libraries and sequence TCR repertoires. Overall results and qualifications from the work: Compared with non-shared clonotypes, the clonotypes found in all four sorted-subset donors had higher generation probabilities. The small number of donors limited the genetic and exposure-history diversity represented. Even with the large sequencing depth, rarefaction of the sorted-subset datasets indicated that sequencing was incomplete. Naive subsets generally had larger estimated clonotype richness than memory subsets. Sharing across a few donors was observed for around 5% of naive CD4, 3% to 3.5% of naive CD8, over 2% of memory CD4, and roughly 0.4% of memory CD8 clonotypes. Sampling was restricted to blood, and TCR repertoires in tissue are likely to differ from TCR repertoires in blood. Pairwise subsampling led to the expectation that sequencing depth would affect the degree of clonotype sharing among donors.

A word on this clone: The target of this receptor is not known. Base-call qualities are not available, and no considerably larger clone is one nucleotide away.

Healthy HIV-negative adults with no recently reported acute infections or vaccinations were included as donors. All donors were Caucasian adults living in Nashville, Tennessee, USA. CD4+ T cells were enriched by magnetic negative selection; naive cells were then positively selected on CD45RA, and the negative fraction formed the memory subset. Blood was obtained by leukapheresis, after which PBMCs were separated by Ficoll-Histopaque density gradient centrifugation and cryopreserved in liquid nitrogen vapor phase. Analytical flow cytometry was used to check the purity and quantity of each magnetically sorted T cell population. From each sorted fraction, genomic DNA was isolated and quantified by UV absorbance on a Nanodrop 2000c. V drops 7 bases and J drops 4 bases, leaving 17 bases in between. In the germline V gene, CDR1 corresponds to MGHDK and CDR2 to SYGVNS. Including cysteine and phenylalanine, the CDR3 has 15 amino acids. CDR3 DNA only is kept here, 45 bases in frame from base 1.

Using the deep immunoSEQ assay, multiplex PCR amplified TCR CDR3 regions from genomic DNA. For each cell subset, the extracted genomic DNA was distributed evenly across all wells of several immunoSEQ 96-well plates, and each plate served as one replicate. For sorted subsets, 200 to 250 ng of genomic DNA, equivalent to 25,000 to 35,000 T cell genomes, went into each replicate PCR. Purified libraries were quantified with a Qubit 3.0 fluorometer, sized on a Bioanalyzer 2100, and re-quantified with the KAPA Library Quantification kit. A separate single-read 150-cycle Illumina NextSeq 550 flow cell was used to sequence each immunoSEQ 96-well plate. As for the authors' bioinformatics: Because only junctional sequences without quality scores were contained in the immunoSEQ output, filtering matching that applied to full-length reads could not be performed. To assign V/J genes and CDR3, sequences were annotated against IMGT germline references using PyIR, a Python wrapper for IgBLAST v1.9. Reads were filtered out if the reads had weak V/J assignments (E-value above 1e-6), no CDR3, stop codons, out-of-frame junctions, or ambiguous translated residues. V3J clonotypes were defined by identical inferred V gene, J gene, and CDR3 amino acid sequence. To compute the percentage overlap between repertoires, the number of shared unique clonotypes was divided by the size of the smaller repertoire. RTK rarefaction, the Chao1 estimator, and Recon v2.1 estimates of unobserved clonotypes were used to assess repertoire richness. For all TCRbeta clonotypes obtained by the gDNA method from a handful of donors, generation probabilities were computed with OLGA. The table comes from immuneACCESS by way of TCRdb, which keeps in-frame sequences with V and J called. Part of the clones is missing from these tables; in studies checked, under half for an unresolved V gene and the rest for unknown reasons. V, J and clone size are taken as reported in that table, and D and trimming were inferred from the DNA itself. The table for this sample lists some 2,000,000 clones; around 95% of them were counted only once. The ten largest clones capture more than 0.1% of the sample.

This sequence was found in a man younger than 35 in good health. Input material: naive CD4+ T cells sorted from blood. In light of the paper, this sample's cell subset or site label describes: CD45RA+ positively selected. The V and J segments used are TRBV25-1 and TRBJ2-1; TRBD1 is perhaps the D gene, given 6 matching bases. The CDR3 sequence is CASTGAGTQYNEQFF. The DNA sequence is as follows: TGTGCCAGCACTGGAGCCGGGACACAATACAATGAGCAGTTCTTC.